These T cell receptor beta chains were read from a single sample in a study of post-analysis software for immune sequencing data. In TCRdb, the PCR reads were re-called with MiXCR into one record per CDR3 protein. This table holds 750,000 to 950,000 distinct CDR3 sequences, about 53% found once. Sequencing was carried out using blood. These receptors originate from a girl aged 5 to 17 with multiple sclerosis. Both conserved end residues are part of each CDR3. The D gene is left open where the match is weak. Clone size, where shown, is once, few, many, or a class for clones that have expanded.

d_call j_call v_call clone_size cdr3_nt cdr3_aa
TRBD2 TRBJ2-1 TRBV6-4 . TGTGCCAGCAGTTATAGCGGGAGGGTCAAAGATGAGCAGTTCTTC CASSYSGRVKDEQFF
. TRBJ2-3 TRBV20-1 few TGTAGTGCTAGGAGGGGCGGGTTCAGCACAGATACGCAGTATTTT CSARRGGFSTDTQYF
. TRBJ2-1 TRBV7-3 . TGTGCCAGCAGCTTACCTAGCATCGATGAGCAGTTCTTC CASSLPSIDEQFF
TRBD1 TRBJ2-1 TRBV6-1 once TGTGCCACTTCTTATAGGGGGCCCTACAATGAGCAGTTCTTC CATSYRGPYNEQFF
TRBD2 TRBJ2-4 TRBV6-1 . TGTGCCAGTAGTCAAACGGGACTAGCGGGGGTGGGCGGAAACATTCAGTACTTC CASSQTGLAGVGGNIQYF
TRBD2 TRBJ2-7 TRBV27 once TGTGCCAGCAGTTCGACCGGGACTAGCGGGAAGTACTTC CASSSTGTSGKYF
. TRBJ1-2 TRBV29-1 . TGCAGCGTTGGGGTGTCTAACTATGGCTACACCTTC CSVGVSNYGYTF
. TRBJ2-7 TRBV2 . TGTGCCAGCACGAGCCGGCTAACCTACGAGCAGTACTTC CASTSRLTYEQYF
TRBD2 TRBJ2-3 TRBV20-1 . TGCAGTGTCAAACCCTTGACTAGCGGGAGGGCCACAGATACGCAGTATTTT CSVKPLTSGRATDTQYF
. TRBJ1-4 TRBV4-1 . TGCGCCAGCAGCCACCCCCCGGGGTACTTAGGAGAAAAACTGTTTTTT CASSHPPGYLGEKLFF
TRBD1 TRBJ2-7 TRBV6-5 . TGTGCCAGCAGTTACCGGACAGGGCAGTACGAGCAGTACTTC CASSYRTGQYEQYF
. TRBJ2-7 TRBV12-3/TRBV12-4 . TGTGCCAGCAGTCCACAGGGGGGGGGAAACGAGCAGTACTTC CASSPQGGGNEQYF
. TRBJ2-7 TRBV20-1 . TGCAGTGCTAGAGTTGTTGGGTCCAGCTCCTACGAGCAGTACTTC CSARVVGSSSYEQYF
TRBD1 TRBJ1-4 TRBV20-1 . TGCAGTGCTCCACTACCGACAGGGCTTGCTGAAAAACTGTTTTTT CSAPLPTGLAEKLFF
TRBD2 TRBJ2-3 TRBV12-3/TRBV12-4 . TGTGCCACTGCCGGGACTAGCAGGGATACGCAGTATTTT CATAGTSRDTQYF
. TRBJ1-1 TRBV6-5 . TGTGCCAGCAGTTACTCAGCTTTAACTGAAGCTTTCTTT CASSYSALTEAFF
. TRBJ2-1 TRBV20-1 few TGCAGTGCTAGAGGTGGGGCGGGTTCCCACAATGAGCAGTTCTTC CSARGGAGSHNEQFF
. TRBJ1-5 TRBV18 . TGTGCCAGCTCACCAAGGGACGATCAGCCCCAGCATTTT CASSPRDDQPQHF
TRBD2 TRBJ2-5 TRBV4-2 . TGTGCCAGCAGCCATCTACTAGCGGGGAGGATAGAGACCCAGTACTTC CASSHLLAGRIETQYF
. TRBJ2-3 TRBV7-2 . TGTGCCAGCTTTTCTAGCGCGGGGGCTCTCACAGATACGCAGTATTTT CASFSSAGALTDTQYF
. TRBJ1-6 TRBV3-1 . TGTGCCAGCAGCCAAGGCGCAGGGAACCCCAGGGGATCACCCCTCCACTTT CASSQGAGNPRGSPLHF
. TRBJ2-2 TRBV29-1 . TGCAGCGTTGGGGGCAGGAGCGCGAACACCGGGGAGCTGTTTTTT CSVGGRSANTGELFF
. TRBJ1-2 TRBV11-2 few TGTGCCAGCAGCTTAGGAATAGCGGGCTACACCTTC CASSLGIAGYTF
. TRBJ2-5 TRBV29-1 few TGCAGCGTTGAAGATCTACGCTGGGAGACCCAGTACTTC CSVEDLRWETQYF
. TRBJ1-2 TRBV10-3 . TGTGCCATCAGTGAAGAGGGGTATGGCTACACCTTC CAISEEGYGYTF
TRBD2 TRBJ2-1 TRBV3-1 . TGTGCCAGCAGCCAAGCGACGGGACTACGCGGTGAGCAGTTCTTC CASSQATGLRGEQFF
. TRBJ1-2 TRBV4-1 . TGCGCCAGCAGGAGACGGCAACCACCTACAGCTAACTATGGCTACACCTTC CASRRRQPPTANYGYTF
. TRBJ2-7 TRBV12-3/TRBV12-4 . TGTGCCAGCAGTTACCATCAGGGGGGCTCCTACGAGCAGTACTTC CASSYHQGGSYEQYF
. TRBJ2-3 TRBV9 . TGTGCCAGCAGCCCCAGCGTTCTGGCCACAGATACGCAGTATTTT CASSPSVLATDTQYF
TRBD1 TRBJ1-2 TRBV29-1 few TGCAGCGTTACAGGGGGCCCGAATGGCTACACCTTC CSVTGGPNGYTF